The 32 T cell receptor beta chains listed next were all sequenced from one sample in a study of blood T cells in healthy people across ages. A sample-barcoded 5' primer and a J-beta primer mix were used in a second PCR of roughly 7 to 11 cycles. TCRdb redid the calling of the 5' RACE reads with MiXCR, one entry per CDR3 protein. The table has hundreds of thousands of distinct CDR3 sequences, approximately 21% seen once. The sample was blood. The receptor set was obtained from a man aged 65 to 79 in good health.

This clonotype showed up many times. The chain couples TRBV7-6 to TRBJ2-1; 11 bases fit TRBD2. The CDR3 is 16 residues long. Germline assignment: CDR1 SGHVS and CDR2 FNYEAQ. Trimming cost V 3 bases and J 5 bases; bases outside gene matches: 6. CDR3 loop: CASSFSGTSGNNEQFF. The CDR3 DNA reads TGTGCCAGCAGCTTTTCCGGGACTAGCGGCAACAATGAGCAGTTCTTC.

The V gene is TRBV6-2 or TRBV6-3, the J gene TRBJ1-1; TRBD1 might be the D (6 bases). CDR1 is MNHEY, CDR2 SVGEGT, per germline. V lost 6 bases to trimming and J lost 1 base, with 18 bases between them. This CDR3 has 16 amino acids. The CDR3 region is CASRGTGKHQNTEAFF. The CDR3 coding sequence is TGTGCCAGCAGGGGAACAGGGAAACACCAGAACACTGAAGCTTTCTTT.

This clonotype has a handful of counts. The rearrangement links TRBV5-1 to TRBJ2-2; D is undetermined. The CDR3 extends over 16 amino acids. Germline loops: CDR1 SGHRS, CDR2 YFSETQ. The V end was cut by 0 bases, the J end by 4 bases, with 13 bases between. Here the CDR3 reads CASSLGVDTSTGELFF. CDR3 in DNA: TGCGCCAGCAGCTTGGGAGTGGATACGAGCACCGGGGAGCTGTTTTTT.

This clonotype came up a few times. The CDR3 nucleotides are TGTGCCAGCAGCTTAATTAGATCACAAGAGACCCAGTACTTC. It codes for CASSLIRSQETQYF. V and J are TRBV11-2 and TRBJ2-5; D gene ambiguous. There are 14 residues in the CDR3. CDR1 is SGHAT and CDR2 is FQNNGV in the germline V gene. The V gene lost 2 bases and the J gene lost 2 bases, with 9 bases spanning the gap.

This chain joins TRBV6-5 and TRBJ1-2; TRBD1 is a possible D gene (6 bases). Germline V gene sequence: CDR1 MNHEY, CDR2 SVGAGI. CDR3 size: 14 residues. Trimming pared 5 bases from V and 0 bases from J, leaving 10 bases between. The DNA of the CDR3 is TGTGCCAGCAGTCCGGACAGTCCTAACTATGGCTACACCTTC. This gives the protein CASSPDSPNYGYTF.

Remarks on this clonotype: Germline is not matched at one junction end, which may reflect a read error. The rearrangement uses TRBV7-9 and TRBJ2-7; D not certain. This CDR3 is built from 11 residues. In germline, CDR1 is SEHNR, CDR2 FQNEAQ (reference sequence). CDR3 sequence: CASSSSSEQYF. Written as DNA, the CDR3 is TGTGCCAGCAGTAGCTCCTCCGAGCAGTACTTC.

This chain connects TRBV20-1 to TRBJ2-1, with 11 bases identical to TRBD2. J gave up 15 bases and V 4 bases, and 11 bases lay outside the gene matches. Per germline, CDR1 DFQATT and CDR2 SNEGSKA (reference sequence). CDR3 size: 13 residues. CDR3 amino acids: CSAILAGGGNGFF. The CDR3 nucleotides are TGCAGTGCTATTCTAGCGGGAGGAGGAAATGGGTTCTTC.

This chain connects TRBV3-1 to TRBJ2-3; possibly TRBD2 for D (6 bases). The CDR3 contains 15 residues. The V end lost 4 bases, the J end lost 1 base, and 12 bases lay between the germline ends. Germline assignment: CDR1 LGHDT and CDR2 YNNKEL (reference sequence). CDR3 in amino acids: CASSRGASGTDTQYF. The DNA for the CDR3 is TGTGCCAGCAGCCGAGGGGCTAGCGGCACAGATACGCAGTATTTT.

CDR3 sequence reads: CASSPRGGGSADTQYF. CDR3 DNA: TGTGCCAGCAGTCCACGAGGGGGGGGAAGCGCAGATACGCAGTATTTT. The V and J genes are TRBV12-3 or TRBV12-4 and TRBJ2-3; TRBD2 might be the D (7 bases). With 5 bases removed from V and 4 bases from J, the gap between germline ends came to 19 bases. The CDR3 is made up of 16 amino acids.

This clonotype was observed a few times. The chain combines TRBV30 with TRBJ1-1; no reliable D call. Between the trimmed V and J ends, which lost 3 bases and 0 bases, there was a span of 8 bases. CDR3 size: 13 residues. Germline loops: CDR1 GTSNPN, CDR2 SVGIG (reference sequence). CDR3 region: CAWSNSMNTEAFF. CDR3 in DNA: TGTGCCTGGAGCAACAGCATGAACACTGAAGCTTTCTTT.

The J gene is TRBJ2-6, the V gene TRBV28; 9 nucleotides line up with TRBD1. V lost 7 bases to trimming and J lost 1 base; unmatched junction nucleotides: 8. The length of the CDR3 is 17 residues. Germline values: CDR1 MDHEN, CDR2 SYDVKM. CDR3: CASTQQGAGSGANVLTF. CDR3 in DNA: TGTGCCAGCACACAACAGGGGGCAGGTTCTGGGGCCAACGTCCTGACTTTC.

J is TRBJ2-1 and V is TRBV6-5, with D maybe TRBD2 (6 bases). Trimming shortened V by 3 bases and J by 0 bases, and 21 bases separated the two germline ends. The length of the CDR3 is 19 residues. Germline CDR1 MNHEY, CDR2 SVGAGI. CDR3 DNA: TGTGCCAGCAGTTATTCCCTTGGAGGGGCCGTCAGCTCCTACAATGAGCAGTTCTTC. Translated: CASSYSLGGAVSSYNEQFF.

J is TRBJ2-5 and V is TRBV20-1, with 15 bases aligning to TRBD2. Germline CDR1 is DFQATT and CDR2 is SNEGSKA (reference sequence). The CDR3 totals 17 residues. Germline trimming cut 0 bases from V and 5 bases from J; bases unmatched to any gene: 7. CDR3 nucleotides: TGCAGTGCTAGAGATCCAGGACTAGCGGGAGGGGGCGAGACCCAGTACTTC. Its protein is CSARDPGLAGGGETQYF.

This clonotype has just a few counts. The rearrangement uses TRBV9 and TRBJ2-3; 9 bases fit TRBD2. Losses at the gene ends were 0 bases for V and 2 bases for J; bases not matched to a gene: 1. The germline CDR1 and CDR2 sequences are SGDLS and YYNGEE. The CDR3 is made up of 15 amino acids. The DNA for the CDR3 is TGTGCCAGCAGCGTAGTAGCGGGGGTCACAGATACGCAGTATTTT. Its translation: CASSVVAGVTDTQYF.

The CDR3 is CASSLIGRLGSPLHF. The CDR3 DNA sequence: TGTGCCAGCAGTTTAATCGGCCGTTTGGGTTCACCCCTCCACTTT. The chain combines TRBV12-3 or TRBV12-4 with TRBJ1-6; D not certain. This CDR3 comprises 15 residues. Trimming removed 2 bases from V and 9 bases from J, with 14 bases in between.

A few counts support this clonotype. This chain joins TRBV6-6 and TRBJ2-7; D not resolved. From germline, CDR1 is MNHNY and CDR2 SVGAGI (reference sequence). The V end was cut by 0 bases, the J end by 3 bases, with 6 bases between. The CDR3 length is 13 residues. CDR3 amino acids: CASSYSAFYEQYV. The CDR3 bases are TGTGCCAGCAGTTACTCGGCTTTCTACGAGCAGTACGTC.

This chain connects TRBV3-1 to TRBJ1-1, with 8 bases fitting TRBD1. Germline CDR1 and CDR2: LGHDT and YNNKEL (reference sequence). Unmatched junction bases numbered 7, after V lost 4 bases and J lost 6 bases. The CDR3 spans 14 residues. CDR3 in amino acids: CASSLQDRVPEAFF. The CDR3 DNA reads TGTGCCAGCAGCCTCCAGGACAGGGTGCCTGAAGCTTTCTTT.

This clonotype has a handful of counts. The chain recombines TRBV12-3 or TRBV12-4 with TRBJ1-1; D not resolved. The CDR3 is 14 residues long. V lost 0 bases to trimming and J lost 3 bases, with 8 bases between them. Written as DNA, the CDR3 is TGTGCCAGCAGTTTAGCGGGGATAGACACTGAAGCTTTCTTT. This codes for CASSLAGIDTEAFF.

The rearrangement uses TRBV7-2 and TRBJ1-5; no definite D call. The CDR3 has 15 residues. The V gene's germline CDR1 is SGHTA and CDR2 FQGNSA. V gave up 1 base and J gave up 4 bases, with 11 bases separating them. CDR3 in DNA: TGTGCCAGCAGCTTAGAATGGCAGCCAAATCAGCCCCAGCATTTT. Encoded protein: CASSLEWQPNQPQHF. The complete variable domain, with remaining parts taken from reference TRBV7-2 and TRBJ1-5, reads GAGVSQSPSNKVTEKGKDVELRCDPISGHTALYWYRQSLGQGLEFLIYFQGNSAPDKSGLPSDRFSAERTGGSVSTLTIQRTQQEDSAVYLCASSLEWQPNQPQHFGDGTRLSIL.

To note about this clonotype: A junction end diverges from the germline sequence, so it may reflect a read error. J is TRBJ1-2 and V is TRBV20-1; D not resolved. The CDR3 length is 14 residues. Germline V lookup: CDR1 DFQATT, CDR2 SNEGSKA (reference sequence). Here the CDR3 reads CSANPPQVNYGYTF. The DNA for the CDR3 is TGCAGCGCTAATCCTCCGCAGGTTAACTATGGCTACACCTTC.

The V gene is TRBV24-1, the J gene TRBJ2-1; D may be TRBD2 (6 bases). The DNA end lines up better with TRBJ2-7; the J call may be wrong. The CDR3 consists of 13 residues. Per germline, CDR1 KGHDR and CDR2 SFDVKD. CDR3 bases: TGTGCCACCAGTGACAGGAGGGAGTACGAGCAGTACTTC. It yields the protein CATSDRREYEQYF.

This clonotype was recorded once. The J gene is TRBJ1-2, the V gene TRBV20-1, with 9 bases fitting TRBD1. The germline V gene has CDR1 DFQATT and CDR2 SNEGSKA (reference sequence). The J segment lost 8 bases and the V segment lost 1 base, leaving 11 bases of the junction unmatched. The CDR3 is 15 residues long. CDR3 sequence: CSARVTGTGIEGYTF. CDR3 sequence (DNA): TGCAGTGCTAGAGTCACCGGGACAGGGATTGAGGGCTACACCTTC.

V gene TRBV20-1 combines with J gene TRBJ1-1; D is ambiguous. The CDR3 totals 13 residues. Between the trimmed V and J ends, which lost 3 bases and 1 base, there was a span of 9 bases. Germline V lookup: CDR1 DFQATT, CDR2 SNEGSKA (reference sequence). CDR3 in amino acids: CSARLGGNTEAFF. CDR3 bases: TGCAGTGCTAGGCTAGGAGGGAACACTGAAGCTTTCTTT.

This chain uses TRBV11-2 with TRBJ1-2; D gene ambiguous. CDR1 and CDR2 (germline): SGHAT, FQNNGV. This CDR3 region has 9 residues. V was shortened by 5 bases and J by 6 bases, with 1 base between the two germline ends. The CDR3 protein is CASSHGYTF. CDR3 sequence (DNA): TGTGCCAGCAGCCATGGCTACACCTTC.

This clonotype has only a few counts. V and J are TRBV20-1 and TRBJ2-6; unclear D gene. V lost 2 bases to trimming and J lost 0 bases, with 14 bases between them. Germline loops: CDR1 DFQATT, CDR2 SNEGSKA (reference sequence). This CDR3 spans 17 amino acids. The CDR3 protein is CSARRTCYYSGANVLTF. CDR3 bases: TGCAGTGCTAGACGCACATGCTACTACTCTGGGGCCAACGTCCTGACTTTC.

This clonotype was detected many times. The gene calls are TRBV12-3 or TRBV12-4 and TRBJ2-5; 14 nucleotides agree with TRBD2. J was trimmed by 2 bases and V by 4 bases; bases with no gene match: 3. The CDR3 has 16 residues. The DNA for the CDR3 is TGTGCCAGCAGTTGGGGACTAGCGGGGGTACAAGAGACCCAGTACTTC. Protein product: CASSWGLAGVQETQYF.

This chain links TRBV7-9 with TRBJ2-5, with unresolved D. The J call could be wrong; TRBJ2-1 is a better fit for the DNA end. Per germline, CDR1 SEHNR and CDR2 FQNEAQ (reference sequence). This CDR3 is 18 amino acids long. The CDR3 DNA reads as TGTGCCAGCAGCTTAGCCAAGGCAGGACGGTTCCTAGGCAATGAGCAGTTCTTC. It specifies CASSLAKAGRFLGNEQFF.

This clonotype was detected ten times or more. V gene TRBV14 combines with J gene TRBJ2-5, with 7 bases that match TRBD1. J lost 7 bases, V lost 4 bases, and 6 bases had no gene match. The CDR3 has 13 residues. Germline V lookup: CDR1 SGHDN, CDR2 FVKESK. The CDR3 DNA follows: TGTGCCAGCAGCCTCTACAGGGGTACGACCCAGTACTTC. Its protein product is CASSLYRGTTQYF.

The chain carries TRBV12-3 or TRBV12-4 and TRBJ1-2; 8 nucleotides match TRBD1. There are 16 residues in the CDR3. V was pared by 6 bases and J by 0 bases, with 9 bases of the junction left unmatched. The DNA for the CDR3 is TGTGCCAGCAGCCCGGACAGGGCGCGTGCTAACTATGGCTACACCTTC. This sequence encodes CASSPDRARANYGYTF.

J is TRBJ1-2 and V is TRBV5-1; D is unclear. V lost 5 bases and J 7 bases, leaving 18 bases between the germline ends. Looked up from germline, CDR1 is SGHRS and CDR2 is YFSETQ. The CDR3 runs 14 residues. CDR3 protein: CASSVDRLWAGYTF. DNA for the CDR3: TGCGCCAGCAGTGTCGACCGTTTGTGGGCTGGCTACACCTTC.

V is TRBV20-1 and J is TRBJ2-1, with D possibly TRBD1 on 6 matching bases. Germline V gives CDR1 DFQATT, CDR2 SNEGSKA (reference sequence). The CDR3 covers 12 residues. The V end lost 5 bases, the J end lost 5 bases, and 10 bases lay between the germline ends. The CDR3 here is CSAPGQHNEQFF. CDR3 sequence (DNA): TGCAGTGCTCCGGGACAACACAATGAGCAGTTCTTC.

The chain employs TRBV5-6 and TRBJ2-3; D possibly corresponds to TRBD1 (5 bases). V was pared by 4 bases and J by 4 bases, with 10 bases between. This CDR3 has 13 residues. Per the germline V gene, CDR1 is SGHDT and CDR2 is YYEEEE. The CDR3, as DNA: TGTGCCAGCAGCGATATGGGGCCAGATACGCAGTATTTT. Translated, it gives CASSDMGPDTQYF.